This T cell receptor (beta chain) stems from a study of blood T cell repertoires in COVID-19. Study in general: Whether acute or convalescent, the COVID-19 samples came from the United States, Italy and Spain. T cells, B-cell-depleted T cells, or PBMCs provided the cDNA or gDNA that served as material.

In the study's own analysis: Nucleated cell counts were estimated from reference gene primer amplification. The protocol was immunoSEQ multiplex PCR, while the TCRdb copy is restricted to in-frame clones and leaves out a portion. The DNA was the basis for D and trimming; V, J and clone size are from that table. The sample has about 80,000 clones; around 86% are singletons. V was clipped by 5 bases and J by 7 bases; unmatched bases: 7. This CDR3 has 13 residues. Germline loops: CDR1 MNHEY, CDR2 SVGAGI. This chain links TRBV6-5 with TRBJ1-2, with TRBD1 matching 7 bases. The sequenced sample consisted of peripheral blood. The clonotype was recovered from a human donor in a cohort sampled during active COVID-19. The CDR3 DNA sequence: TGTGCCAGCAGTCGAGACAGGGTTGCTGGCTACACCTTC. Translating gives CASSRDRVAGYTF.